This T cell receptor (beta chain) is from a study of shared clonotypes between healthy human individuals. V was cut by 9 bases and J by 1 base, with 10 bases left in between. Germline V gene sequence: CDR1 MDHEN, CDR2 SYDVKM. CDR3 length: 14 residues. TCRdb's copy holds only in-frame clones and misses some; the assay was immunoSEQ multiplex PCR. The table records approximately 710,000 clones, less than 95% of them present only once. The clonotype comes from a man between 18 and 29 years old in good health. Some clones in this sample may be carry-over from other donors' samples. The sequencing sample was made of memory CD8+ T cells from PBMCs. Documented subset: CD45RO+ cells pooled with CCR7-negative TemRA cells. The V call is TRBV28, the J call TRBJ1-6; D is uncertain. CDR3 region: CASLRASYNSPLHF. In DNA, the CDR3 is TGTGCCAGTCTGAGGGCATCCTATAATTCACCCCTCCACTTT.